The clone carrying this T cell receptor beta chain was detected a few times. A single heparinised draw of approximately 100 mL on average was taken per donor. By way of CD45RO/CCR7/CD25/CD127/CD95/CD27, the CD4+ regulatory, stem cell-like memory, central memory and naive cells were sorted. This record belongs to a study of beta chain features in type 1 diabetes. This CDR3 contains 14 residues. Germline V lookup: CDR1 SGDLS, CDR2 YYNGEE. Trimming took off 0 bases at V and 2 bases at J, with 9 bases between the two ends. The entirety of the isolated RNA underwent reverse transcription, so expressed TCRB transcripts were sequenced. Clones were read by immunoSEQ multiplex PCR, and TCRdb kept only the in-frame ones, dropping some. The table has 40,000 to 45,000 clones, over 50% seen once.

This sequence originates from a woman aged 18-29 years in good health. Specimen: Tregs from blood. The V and J genes are TRBV9 and TRBJ2-7; the D is unclear. In DNA form, the CDR3 reads TGTGCCAGCAGCGTAGCAGACACCCCCTACGAGCAGTACTTC. Protein sequence: CASSVADTPYEQYF.